The T cell receptor beta chain described here comes from a study of shared clonotypes between healthy human individuals. The CDR3 contains 14 residues. Trimming took off 6 bases at V and 3 bases at J, with 14 bases between the two ends. CDR1 MNHEY and CDR2 SVGAGI come from the germline V gene. Study-level results: Rarefaction demonstrated incomplete sorted-subset sequencing despite large depth. Sharing across four donors was highest in naive CD4 (around 5%) and lowest in memory CD8 (0.4%).

This clone was picked up many times. Its target is unknown. Donation came from healthy HIV-negative adults that had no recent acute infections or vaccinations. Subsets obtained from CD4+ cells comprised CD45RA+ naive and CD45RA-negative memory cells. Libraries were prepared by immunoSEQ multiplex PCR; TCRdb keeps only in-frame clonotypes and omits some of them. The sample lists hundreds of thousands of clones, about two thirds seen once, with approximately 2% in the top ten. Sequences were obtained from memory CD4+ T cells sorted from blood. Subset in this sample: CD45RA-negative fraction. This chain connects TRBV6-5 to TRBJ1-1, with D unclear. The TCR was taken from a woman aged 30 to 39 in good health. The DNA of the CDR3 is TGTGCCAGCAGACAAGGGAGCGGGTACACTGAAGCTTTCTTT. Protein: CASRQGSGYTEAFF.